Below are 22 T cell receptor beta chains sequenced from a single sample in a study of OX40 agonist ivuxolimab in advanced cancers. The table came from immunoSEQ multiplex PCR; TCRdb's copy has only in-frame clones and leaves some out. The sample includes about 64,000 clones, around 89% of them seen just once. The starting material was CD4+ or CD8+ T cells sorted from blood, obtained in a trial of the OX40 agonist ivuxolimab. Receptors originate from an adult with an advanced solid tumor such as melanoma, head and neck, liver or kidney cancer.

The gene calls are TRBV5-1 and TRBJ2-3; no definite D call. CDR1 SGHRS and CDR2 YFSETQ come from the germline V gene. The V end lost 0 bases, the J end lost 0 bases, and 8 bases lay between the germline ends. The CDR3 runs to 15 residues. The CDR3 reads CASSLEGSSTDTQYF. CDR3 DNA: TGCGCCAGCAGCTTGGAGGGCTCTAGCACAGATACGCAGTATTTT.

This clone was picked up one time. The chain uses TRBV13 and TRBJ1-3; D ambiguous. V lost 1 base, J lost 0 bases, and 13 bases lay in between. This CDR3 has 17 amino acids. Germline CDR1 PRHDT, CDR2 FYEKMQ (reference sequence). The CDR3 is CASSLVSYTRSGNTIYF. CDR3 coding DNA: TGTGCCAGCAGCTTAGTCAGTTACACCCGCTCTGGAAACACCATATATTTT.

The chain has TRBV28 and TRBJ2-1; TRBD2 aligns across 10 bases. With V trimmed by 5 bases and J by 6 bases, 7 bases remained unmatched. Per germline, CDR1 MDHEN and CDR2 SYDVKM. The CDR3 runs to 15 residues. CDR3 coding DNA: TGTGCCAGCAGTGGGGTCCGGACTAGCGGCAATGAGCAGTTCTTC. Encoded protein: CASSGVRTSGNEQFF.

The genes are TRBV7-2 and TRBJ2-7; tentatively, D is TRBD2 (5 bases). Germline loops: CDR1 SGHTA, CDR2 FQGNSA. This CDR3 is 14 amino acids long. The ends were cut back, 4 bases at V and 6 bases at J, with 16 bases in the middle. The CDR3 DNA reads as TGTGCCAGCAGCTGGTCCGGGAAATCATCCGAGCAGTACTTC. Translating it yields CASSWSGKSSEQYF.

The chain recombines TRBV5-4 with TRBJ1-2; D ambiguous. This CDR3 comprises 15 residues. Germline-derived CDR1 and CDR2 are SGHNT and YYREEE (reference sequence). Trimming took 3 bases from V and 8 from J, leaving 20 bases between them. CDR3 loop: CASSSEIDGRQGYTF. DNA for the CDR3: TGTGCCAGCAGCTCCGAGATCGACGGGCGTCAGGGCTACACCTTC.

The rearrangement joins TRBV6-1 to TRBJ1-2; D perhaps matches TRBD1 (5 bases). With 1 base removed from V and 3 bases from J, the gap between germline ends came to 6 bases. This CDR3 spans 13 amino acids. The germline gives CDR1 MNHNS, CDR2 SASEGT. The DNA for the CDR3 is TGTGCCAGCAGTGAAGGGGGCGACTATGGCTACACCTTC. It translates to CASSEGGDYGYTF.

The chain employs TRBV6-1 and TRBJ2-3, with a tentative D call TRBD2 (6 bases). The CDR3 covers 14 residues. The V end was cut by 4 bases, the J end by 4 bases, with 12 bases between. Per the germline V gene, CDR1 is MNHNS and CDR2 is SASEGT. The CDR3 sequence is CASSAKTSADTQYF. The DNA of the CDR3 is TGTGCCAGCAGTGCAAAGACTAGTGCAGATACGCAGTATTTT.

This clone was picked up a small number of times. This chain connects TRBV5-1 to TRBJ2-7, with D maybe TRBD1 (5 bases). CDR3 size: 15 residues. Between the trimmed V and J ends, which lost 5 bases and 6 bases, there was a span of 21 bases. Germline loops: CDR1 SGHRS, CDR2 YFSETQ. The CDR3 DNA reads TGCGCCAGCAGGGGCGTGTGGGGCGAAGTCTCCGAGCAGTACTTC. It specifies CASRGVWGEVSEQYF.

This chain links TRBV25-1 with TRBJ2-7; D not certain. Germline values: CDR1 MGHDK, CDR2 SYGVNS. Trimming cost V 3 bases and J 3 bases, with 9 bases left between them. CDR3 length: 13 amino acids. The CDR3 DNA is TGTGCCAGCAGTGACCCAGGCCGCTACGAGCAGTACTTC. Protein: CASSDPGRYEQYF.

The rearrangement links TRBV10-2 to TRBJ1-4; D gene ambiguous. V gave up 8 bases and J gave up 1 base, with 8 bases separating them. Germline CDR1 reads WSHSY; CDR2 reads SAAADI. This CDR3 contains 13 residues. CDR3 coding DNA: TGCGCCAGCCGGGCCTTAACTAATGAAAAACTGTTTTTT. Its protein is CASRALTNEKLFF.

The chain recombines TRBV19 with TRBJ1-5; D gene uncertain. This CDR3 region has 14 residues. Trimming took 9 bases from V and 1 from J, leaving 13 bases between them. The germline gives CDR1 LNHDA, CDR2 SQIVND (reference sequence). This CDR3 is CASRETGSNQPQHF. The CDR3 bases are TGTGCCAGCCGCGAGACCGGGAGCAATCAGCCCCAGCATTTT.

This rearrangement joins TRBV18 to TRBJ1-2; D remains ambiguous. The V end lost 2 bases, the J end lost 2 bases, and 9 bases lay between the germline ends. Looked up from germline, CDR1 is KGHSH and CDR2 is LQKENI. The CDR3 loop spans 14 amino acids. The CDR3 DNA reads TGTGCCAGCTCACCATCAGGCAGCAACTATGGCTACACCTTC. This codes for CASSPSGSNYGYTF.

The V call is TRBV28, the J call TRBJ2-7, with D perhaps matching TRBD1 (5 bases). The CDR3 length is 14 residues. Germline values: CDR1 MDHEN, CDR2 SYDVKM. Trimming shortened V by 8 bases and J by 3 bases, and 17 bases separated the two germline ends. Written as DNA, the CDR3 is TGTGCCAGCCTAAGAACAGGTTATCGCTACGAGCAGTACTTC. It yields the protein CASLRTGYRYEQYF. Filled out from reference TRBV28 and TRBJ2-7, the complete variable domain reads DVKVTQSSRYLVKRTGEKVFLECVQDMDHENMFWYRQDPGLGLRLIYFSYDVKMKEKGDIPEGYSVSREKKERFSLILESASTNQTSMYLCASLRTGYRYEQYFGPGTRLTVT.

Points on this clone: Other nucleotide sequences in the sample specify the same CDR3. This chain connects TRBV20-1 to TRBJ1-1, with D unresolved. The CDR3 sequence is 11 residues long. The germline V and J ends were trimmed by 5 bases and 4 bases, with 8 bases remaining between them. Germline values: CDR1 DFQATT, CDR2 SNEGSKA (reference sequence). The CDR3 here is CSARGPTEAFF. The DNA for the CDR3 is TGCAGTGCTCGAGGGCCCACTGAAGCTTTCTTT.

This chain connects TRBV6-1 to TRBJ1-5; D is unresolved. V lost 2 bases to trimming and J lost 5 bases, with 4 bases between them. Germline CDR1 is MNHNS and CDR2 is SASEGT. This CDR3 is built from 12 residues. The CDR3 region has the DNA TGTGCCAGCAGTGAACAGGATCAGCCCCAGCATTTT. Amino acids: CASSEQDQPQHF.

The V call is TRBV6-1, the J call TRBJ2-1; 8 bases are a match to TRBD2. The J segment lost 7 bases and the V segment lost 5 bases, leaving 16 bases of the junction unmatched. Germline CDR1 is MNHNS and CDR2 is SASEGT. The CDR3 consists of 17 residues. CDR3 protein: CASSKGGLIAGSNEQFF. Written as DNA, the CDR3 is TGTGCCAGCAGTAAAGGGGGTTTGATAGCGGGATCTAATGAGCAGTTCTTC.

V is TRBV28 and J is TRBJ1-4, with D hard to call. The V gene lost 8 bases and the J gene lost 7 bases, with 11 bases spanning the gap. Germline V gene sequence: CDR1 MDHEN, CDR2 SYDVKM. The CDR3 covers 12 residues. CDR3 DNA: TGTGCCAGCGGATTCTTGGGTGAAAAACTGTTTTTT. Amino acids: CASGFLGEKLFF. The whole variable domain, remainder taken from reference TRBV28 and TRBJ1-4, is DVKVTQSSRYLVKRTGEKVFLECVQDMDHENMFWYRQDPGLGLRLIYFSYDVKMKEKGDIPEGYSVSREKKERFSLILESASTNQTSMYLCASGFLGEKLFFGSGTQLSVL.

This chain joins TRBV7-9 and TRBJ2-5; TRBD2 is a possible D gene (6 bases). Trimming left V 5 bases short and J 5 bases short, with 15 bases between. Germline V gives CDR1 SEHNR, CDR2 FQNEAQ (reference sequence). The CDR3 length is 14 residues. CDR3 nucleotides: TGTGCCAGCAGCGCCCGACTAGACGAGGAGACCCAGTACTTC. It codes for CASSARLDEETQYF.

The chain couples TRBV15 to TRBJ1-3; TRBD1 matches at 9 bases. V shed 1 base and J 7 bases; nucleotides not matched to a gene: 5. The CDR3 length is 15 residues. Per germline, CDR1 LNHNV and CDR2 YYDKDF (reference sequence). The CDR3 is CATSRGDRGRNTIYF. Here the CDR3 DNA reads TGTGCCACCAGCAGAGGTGACAGGGGGAGGAACACCATATATTTT.

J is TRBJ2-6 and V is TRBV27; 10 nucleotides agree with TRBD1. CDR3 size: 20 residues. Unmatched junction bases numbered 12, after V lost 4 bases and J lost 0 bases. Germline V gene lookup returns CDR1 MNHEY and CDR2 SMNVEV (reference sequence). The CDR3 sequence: CASSSPGQGIVSSGANVLTF. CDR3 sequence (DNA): TGTGCCAGCAGTTCACCGGGACAGGGGATCGTTAGCTCTGGGGCCAACGTCCTGACTTTC.

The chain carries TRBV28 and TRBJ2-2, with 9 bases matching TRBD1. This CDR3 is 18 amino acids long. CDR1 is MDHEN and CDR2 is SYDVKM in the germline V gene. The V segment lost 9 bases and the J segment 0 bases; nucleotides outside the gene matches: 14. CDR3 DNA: TGTGCCAGTGGGACAGGGCTAAAGAGGGGGGCGAACACCGGGGAGCTGTTTTTT. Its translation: CASGTGLKRGANTGELFF.

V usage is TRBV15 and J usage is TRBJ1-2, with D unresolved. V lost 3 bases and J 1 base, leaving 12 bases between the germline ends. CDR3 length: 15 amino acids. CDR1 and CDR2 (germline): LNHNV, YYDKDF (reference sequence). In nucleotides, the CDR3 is TGTGCCACCAGCAGGGTGGCCAGTCATAACTATGGCTACACCTTC. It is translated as CATSRVASHNYGYTF. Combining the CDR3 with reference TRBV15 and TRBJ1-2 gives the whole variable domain DAMVIQNPRYQVTQFGKPVTLSCSQTLNHNVMYWYQQKSSQAPKLLFHYYDKDFNNEADTPDNFQSRRPNTSFCFLDIRSPGLGDTAMYLCATSRVASHNYGYTFGSGTRLTVV.